The next 21 T cell receptor beta chains were all read from a single sample in a study of CD8 T cells in Susac syndrome (dated by TCRdb to between 2019 and 2020). Libraries were constructed by the immunoSEQ multiplex PCR assay. RNA was extracted with the RNeasy kit and roughly 0.45 to 1 ug was reverse transcribed using random hexamers. In-frame beta chains were kept once TCRdb had trimmed the public reads at Q25 with fastp and called clones with MiXCR. Every entry covers one CDR3 protein and lists the most common genes and DNA from its rows. The sample table records about 130,000 distinct CDR3 sequences; 91% of these occur just once. Over 0.2% of the sample belongs to the ten largest clones. The source material was CD8+ T cells from PBMCs. Source of these receptors: a human donor with multiple sclerosis.

V is TRBV6-6 and J is TRBJ2-7; D is ambiguous. V was shortened by 5 bases and J by 6 bases, with 8 bases between the two germline ends. CDR3 length: 11 amino acids. Germline CDR1 reads MNHNY; CDR2 reads SVGAGI (reference sequence). CDR3 loop: CASSNPPEQYF. The CDR3 bases are TGTGCCAGCAGTAACCCCCCCGAGCAGTACTTC.

The chain joins TRBV29-1 to TRBJ2-2; TRBD2 aligns across 8 bases. The CDR3 has 14 residues. Germline V CDR1 and CDR2: SQVTM, ANQGSEA. The ends lost 3 bases at V and 7 bases at J; junction bases unmatched: 7. The CDR3 protein is CSVDLAGGHGELFF. The CDR3 nucleotides read TGCAGCGTTGACCTTGCGGGAGGTCACGGGGAGCTGTTTTTT.

The chain uses TRBV19 and TRBJ2-2, with 7 bases identical to TRBD2. This CDR3 spans 13 amino acids. Trimming at V came to 2 bases and at J to 8 bases, leaving 2 bases not matched to a gene. Germline CDR1 LNHDA, CDR2 SQIVND (reference sequence). The CDR3 coding sequence is TGTGCCAGTAGTATACTAGCGGAGGGGGAGCTGTTTTTT. Amino acid sequence: CASSILAEGELFF.

The chain uses TRBV7-9 and TRBJ2-2, with TRBD2 identical over 11 bases. Looked up from germline, CDR1 is SEHNR and CDR2 is FQNEAQ (reference sequence). The CDR3 contains 15 residues. The V and J ends lost 7 bases and 5 bases, in that order; junction bases with no gene match: 6. CDR3 bases: TGTGCCAGCACGACTAGCGGGGTAGAAACCGGGGAGCTGTTTTTT. Translation gives CASTTSGVETGELFF.

The rearrangement joins TRBV2 to TRBJ1-3; D is unresolved. The germline V and J ends were trimmed by 3 bases and 0 bases, with 9 bases remaining between them. The CDR3 consists of 15 residues. Germline V gene sequence: CDR1 SNHLY, CDR2 FYNNEI. This CDR3 is CASSEGLHSGNTIYF. The DNA of the CDR3 is TGTGCCAGCAGTGAGGGATTACACTCTGGAAACACCATATATTTT.

The chain carries TRBV2 and TRBJ2-1, with 10 bases that match TRBD2. The CDR3 has 13 residues. V lost 7 bases and J lost 8; bases outside the gene matches: 5. Germline CDR1 is SNHLY and CDR2 is FYNNEI. Written as DNA, the CDR3 is TGTGCCAGCACGCTAGCGGGAGCGGATGAGCAGTTCTTC. Translation: CASTLAGADEQFF.

The chain has TRBV4-1 and TRBJ2-7; D unclear. The germline V gene encodes CDR1 MGHRA and CDR2 YSYEKL. The CDR3 is made up of 15 amino acids. With 4 bases removed from V and 2 bases from J, the gap between germline ends came to 15 bases. Here the CDR3 reads CASSLHSTPAYEQYF. The CDR3 region has the DNA TGCGCCAGCAGCCTACACTCTACCCCGGCCTACGAGCAGTACTTC.

The V gene is TRBV27, the J gene TRBJ2-7, with D possibly TRBD2 on 6 matching bases. This CDR3 is built from 12 residues. V dropped 3 bases and J dropped 5 bases, with 8 bases sitting between them. Germline assignment: CDR1 MNHEY and CDR2 SMNVEV (reference sequence). The CDR3 here is CASSFWGDEQYF. The CDR3 DNA sequence: TGTGCCAGCAGTTTTTGGGGGGACGAGCAGTACTTC.

The chain couples TRBV5-1 to TRBJ1-1; 10 positions match TRBD1. The length of the CDR3 is 16 residues. V was pared by 4 bases and J by 1 base, with 7 bases of the junction left unmatched. The germline V gene encodes CDR1 SGHRS and CDR2 YFSETQ. In DNA, the CDR3 is TGCGCCAGCAGCCCCGGGACAGGGGAGTGGAACACTGAAGCTTTCTTT. Translating it yields CASSPGTGEWNTEAFF.

This chain uses TRBV29-1 with TRBJ2-1; 11 bases map to TRBD2. Germline V gene data show CDR1 as SQVTM and CDR2 as ANQGSEA. The CDR3 spans 15 residues. V lost 7 bases to trimming and J lost 7 bases; unmatched junction nucleotides: 12. This chain's CDR3 is CSADNSGRAENEQFF. Written as DNA, the CDR3 is TGCAGCGCAGACAATAGCGGGAGGGCCGAGAATGAGCAGTTCTTC.

V and J are TRBV27 and TRBJ2-3; a weak D match, TRBD2 (6 bases). This CDR3 has 16 residues. CDR1 MNHEY and CDR2 SMNVEV come from the germline V gene (reference sequence). The ends were cut back, 5 bases at V and 4 bases at J, with 19 bases in the middle. The CDR3 bases are TGTGCCAGCAGTCTTACGCAGCGGGTGCTTGCAGATACGCAGTATTTT. Encoded protein: CASSLTQRVLADTQYF.

The rearrangement joins TRBV5-6 to TRBJ2-5; possible D gene TRBD2, 7 bases. Trimming cost V 7 bases and J 2 bases, with 21 bases left between them. CDR3 size: 16 residues. Germline-derived CDR1 and CDR2 are SGHDT and YYEEEE. The CDR3 nucleotides read TGTGCCAGCTCCTCGGCGGGGGCCGCGGTACAAGAGACCCAGTACTTC. Translated, it gives CASSSAGAAVQETQYF.

The J gene is TRBJ2-1, the V gene TRBV9; perhaps TRBD2 as D (6 bases). CDR3 length equals 15 residues. Germline V gene sequence: CDR1 SGDLS, CDR2 YYNGEE. The germline V and J ends were trimmed by 3 bases and 1 base, with 11 bases remaining between them. CDR3 amino acids: CASSGLARSYNEQFF. The CDR3 nucleotides read TGTGCCAGCAGCGGCCTAGCGAGGTCCTACAATGAGCAGTTCTTC.

This chain connects TRBV19 to TRBJ2-7; 7 bases are a match to TRBD1. The V and J ends lost 2 bases and 4 bases, in that order; junction bases with no gene match: 5. Germline loops: CDR1 LNHDA, CDR2 SQIVND (reference sequence). This CDR3 has 14 residues. The CDR3 coding sequence is TGTGCCAGTAGTATACGGGACAGATCTTACGAGCAGTACTTC. Translating it yields CASSIRDRSYEQYF.

The rearrangement links TRBV30 to TRBJ2-5; 8 positions agree with TRBD2. This CDR3 has 15 residues. Germline CDR1 is GTSNPN and CDR2 is SVGIG (reference sequence). V gave up 4 bases and J gave up 5 bases; unmatched junction bases: 12. CDR3 nucleotides: TGTGCCTGGATCCCCCCGTCGACTAGCGACGAGACCCAGTACTTC. It encodes CAWIPPSTSDETQYF. Filled out from reference TRBV30 and TRBJ2-5, the complete variable domain reads SQTIHQWPATLVQPVGSPLSLECTVEGTSNPNLYWYRQAAGRGLQLLFYSVGIGQISSEVPQNLSASRPQDRQFILSSKKLLLSDSGFYLCAWIPPSTSDETQYFGPGTRLLVL.

This clonotype was seen just once. This chain joins TRBV9 and TRBJ1-1; D possibly corresponds to TRBD1 (5 bases). This CDR3 has 13 amino acids. V was trimmed by 0 bases and J by 6 bases, leaving 9 bases between them. The germline CDR1 and CDR2 sequences are SGDLS and YYNGEE. The CDR3 coding sequence is TGTGCCAGCAGCGTAGTGCCGGGGCCTGAAGCTTTCTTT. Its protein product is CASSVVPGPEAFF.

The chain has TRBV15 and TRBJ2-7, with D tentatively TRBD1 (5 bases). The CDR3 loop spans 14 amino acids. Germline CDR1 reads LNHNV; CDR2 reads YYDKDF (reference sequence). Trimming pared 5 bases from V and 4 bases from J, leaving 15 bases between. The CDR3 loop reads CATSPGSGMYEQYF. CDR3 DNA sequence: TGTGCCACCAGCCCTGGGTCAGGGATGTACGAGCAGTACTTC.

Note on this clonotype: The DNA is omitted, as the CDR3 cannot be located on it reliably, and the CDR3 follows TCRdb's listing. The chain carries TRBV28 and TRBJ1-1. Germline CDR1 is MDHEN and CDR2 is SYDVKM. The CDR3 is made up of 13 amino acids, end residues included. CDR3 amino acids: CASSFLENTEAFF.

This rearrangement joins TRBV6-6 to TRBJ1-1; 9 positions match TRBD1. The CDR3 runs to 16 residues. Germline CDR1 MNHNY, CDR2 SVGAGI (reference sequence). Trimming took 7 bases from V and 0 from J; bases not matched to a gene: 9. CDR3 sequence reads: CASIDPGQGLNTEAFF. The CDR3 DNA sequence: TGTGCCAGCATCGACCCGGGACAGGGACTGAACACTGAAGCTTTCTTT.

The genes are TRBV18 and TRBJ1-5, with unresolved D. The CDR3 has 17 residues. The V end lost 3 bases, the J end lost 2 bases, and 17 bases lay between the germline ends. Germline V gives CDR1 KGHSH, CDR2 LQKENI. The CDR3 DNA follows: TGTGCCAGCTCACCTGTAAGCTGGCAGGAGGGCAATCAGCCCCAGCATTTT. Its translation is CASSPVSWQEGNQPQHF. Combining the CDR3 with reference TRBV18 and TRBJ1-5 gives the whole variable domain NAGVMQNPRHLVRRRGQEARLRCSPMKGHSHVYWYRQLPEEGLKFMVYLQKENIIDESGMPKERFSAEFPKEGPSILRIQQVVRGDSAAYFCASSPVSWQEGNQPQHFGDGTRLSIL.

The chain recombines TRBV5-4 with TRBJ2-7; 8 positions agree with TRBD1. The CDR3 extends over 15 amino acids. Germline V gene data show CDR1 as SGHNT and CDR2 as YYREEE (reference sequence). J lost 5 bases, V lost 3 bases, and 10 bases had no gene match. CDR3 bases: TGTGCCAGCAGCTCTCAGACAGGGGCCAGCGACGAGCAGTACTTC. Its translation: CASSSQTGASDEQYF.